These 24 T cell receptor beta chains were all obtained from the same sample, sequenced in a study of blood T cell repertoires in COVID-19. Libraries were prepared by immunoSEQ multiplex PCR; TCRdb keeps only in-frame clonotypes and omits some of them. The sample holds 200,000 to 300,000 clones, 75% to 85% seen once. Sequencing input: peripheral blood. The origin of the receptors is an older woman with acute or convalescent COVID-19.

Here the CDR3 DNA reads TGTGCCAGCAGTGGGGGACTGGACAGGGAATGGAATTCACCCCTCCACTTT. The encoded protein is CASSGGLDREWNSPLHF. The V call is TRBV25-1, the J call TRBJ1-6, with TRBD1 identical over 8 bases. The CDR3 contains 17 residues. Germline CDR1 reads MGHDK; CDR2 reads SYGVNS. The V segment lost 4 bases and the J segment 7 bases; nucleotides outside the gene matches: 12.

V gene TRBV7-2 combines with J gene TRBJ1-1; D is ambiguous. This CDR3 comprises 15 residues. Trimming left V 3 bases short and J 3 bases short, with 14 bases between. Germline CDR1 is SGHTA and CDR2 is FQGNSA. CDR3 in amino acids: CASSFPPWRYTEAFF. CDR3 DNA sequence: TGTGCCAGCAGCTTCCCCCCGTGGAGGTACACTGAAGCTTTCTTT. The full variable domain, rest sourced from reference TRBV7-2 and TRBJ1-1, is GAGVSQSPSNKVTEKGKDVELRCDPISGHTALYWYRQSLGQGLEFLIYFQGNSAPDKSGLPSDRFSAERTGGSVSTLTIQRTQQEDSAVYLCASSFPPWRYTEAFFGQGTRLTVV.

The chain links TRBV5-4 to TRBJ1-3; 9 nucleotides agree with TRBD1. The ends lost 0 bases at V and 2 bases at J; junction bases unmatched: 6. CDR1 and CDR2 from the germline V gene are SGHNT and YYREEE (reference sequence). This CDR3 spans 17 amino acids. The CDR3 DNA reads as TGTGCCAGCAGCTTGGATTTGACAGGGGGAGCTGGAAACACCATATATTTT. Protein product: CASSLDLTGGAGNTIYF.

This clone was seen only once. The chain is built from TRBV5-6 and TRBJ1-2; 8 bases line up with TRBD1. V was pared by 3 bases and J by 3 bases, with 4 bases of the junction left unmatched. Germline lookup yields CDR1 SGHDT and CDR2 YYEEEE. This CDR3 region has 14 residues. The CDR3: CASSSGGADYGYTF. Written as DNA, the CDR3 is TGTGCCAGCAGCTCAGGGGGCGCCGACTATGGCTACACCTTC.

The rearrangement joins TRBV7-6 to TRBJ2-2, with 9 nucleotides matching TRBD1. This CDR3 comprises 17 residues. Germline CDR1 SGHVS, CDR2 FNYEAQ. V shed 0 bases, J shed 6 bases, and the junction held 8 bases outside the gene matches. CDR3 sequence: CASSLAPGQGVAGELFF. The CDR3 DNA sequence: TGTGCCAGCAGCTTAGCGCCGGGACAGGGCGTCGCCGGGGAGCTGTTTTTT.

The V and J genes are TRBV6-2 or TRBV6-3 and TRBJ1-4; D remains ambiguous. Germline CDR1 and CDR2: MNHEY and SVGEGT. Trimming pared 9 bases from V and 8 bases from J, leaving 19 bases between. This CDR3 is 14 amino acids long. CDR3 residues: CASSPSNIREKLFF. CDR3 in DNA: TGTGCCAGTAGCCCGTCTAATATCCGGGAAAAACTGTTTTTT.

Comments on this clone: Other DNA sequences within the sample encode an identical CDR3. The CDR3 nucleotides read TGTGCCAGCAGTTTTTCCCGGAATCAGCCCCAGCATTTT. Protein product: CASSFSRNQPQHF. The J gene is TRBJ1-5, the V gene TRBV27; the D is unclear. This CDR3 is built from 13 residues. Trimming stripped 3 bases from V and 4 bases from J, with 7 bases between. Germline V gene lookup returns CDR1 MNHEY and CDR2 SMNVEV (reference sequence).

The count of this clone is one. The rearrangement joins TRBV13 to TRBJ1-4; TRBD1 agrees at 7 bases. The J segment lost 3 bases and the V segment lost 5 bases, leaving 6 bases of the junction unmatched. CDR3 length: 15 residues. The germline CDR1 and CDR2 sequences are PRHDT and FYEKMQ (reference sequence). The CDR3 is CASSRQGMANEKLFF. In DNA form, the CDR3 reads TGTGCCAGCAGCCGACAGGGCATGGCTAATGAAAAACTGTTTTTT.

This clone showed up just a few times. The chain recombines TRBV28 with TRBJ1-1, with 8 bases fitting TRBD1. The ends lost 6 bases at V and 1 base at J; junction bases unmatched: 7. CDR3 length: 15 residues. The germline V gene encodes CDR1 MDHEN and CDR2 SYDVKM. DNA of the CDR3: TGTGCCAGCAGAACCCAGGGGGCGCAGAACACTGAAGCTTTCTTT. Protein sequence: CASRTQGAQNTEAFF.

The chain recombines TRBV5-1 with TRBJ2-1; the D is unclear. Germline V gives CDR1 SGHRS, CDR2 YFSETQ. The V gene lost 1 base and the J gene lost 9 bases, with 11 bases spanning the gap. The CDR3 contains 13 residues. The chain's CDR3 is CASSLPEVGEQFF. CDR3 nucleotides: TGCGCCAGCAGCTTGCCAGAGGTCGGTGAGCAGTTCTTC.

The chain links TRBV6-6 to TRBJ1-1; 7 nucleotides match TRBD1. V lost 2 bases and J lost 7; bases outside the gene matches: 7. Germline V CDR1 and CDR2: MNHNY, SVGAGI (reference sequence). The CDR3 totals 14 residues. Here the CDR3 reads CASSYRDRDGEAFF. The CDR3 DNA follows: TGTGCCAGCAGTTACCGAGACAGGGATGGTGAAGCTTTCTTT.

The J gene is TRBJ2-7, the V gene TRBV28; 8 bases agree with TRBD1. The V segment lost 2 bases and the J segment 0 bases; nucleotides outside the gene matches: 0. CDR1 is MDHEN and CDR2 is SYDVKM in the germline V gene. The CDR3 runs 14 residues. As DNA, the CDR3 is TGTGCCAGCAGTTTAGGGACAGGCTCCTACGAGCAGTACTTC. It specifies CASSLGTGSYEQYF.

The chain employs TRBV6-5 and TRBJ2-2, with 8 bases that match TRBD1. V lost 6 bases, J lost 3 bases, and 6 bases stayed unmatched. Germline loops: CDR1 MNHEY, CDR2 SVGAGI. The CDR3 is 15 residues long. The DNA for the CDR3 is TGTGCCAGCAGAAGGACAGGGTGGTACACCGGGGAGCTGTTTTTT. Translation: CASRRTGWYTGELFF.

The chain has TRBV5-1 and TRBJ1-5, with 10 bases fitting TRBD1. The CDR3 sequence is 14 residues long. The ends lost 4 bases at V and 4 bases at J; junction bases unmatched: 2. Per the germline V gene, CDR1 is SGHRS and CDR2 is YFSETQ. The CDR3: CASSEGQGNQPQHF. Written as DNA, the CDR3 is TGCGCCAGCAGCGAGGGACAGGGGAATCAGCCCCAGCATTTT.

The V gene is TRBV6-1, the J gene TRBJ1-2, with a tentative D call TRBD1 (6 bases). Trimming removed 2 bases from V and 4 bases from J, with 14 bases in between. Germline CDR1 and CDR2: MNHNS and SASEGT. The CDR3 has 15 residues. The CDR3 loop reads CASSETGGAGYGYTF. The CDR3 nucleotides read TGTGCCAGCAGTGAAACTGGGGGCGCAGGCTATGGCTACACCTTC.

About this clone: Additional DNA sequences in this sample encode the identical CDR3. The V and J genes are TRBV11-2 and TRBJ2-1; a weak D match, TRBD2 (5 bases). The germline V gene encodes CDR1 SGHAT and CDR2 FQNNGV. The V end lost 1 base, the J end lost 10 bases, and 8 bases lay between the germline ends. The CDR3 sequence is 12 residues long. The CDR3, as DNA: TGTGCCAGCAGCTTAGGAGGCGGGGAGCAGTTCTTC. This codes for CASSLGGGEQFF.

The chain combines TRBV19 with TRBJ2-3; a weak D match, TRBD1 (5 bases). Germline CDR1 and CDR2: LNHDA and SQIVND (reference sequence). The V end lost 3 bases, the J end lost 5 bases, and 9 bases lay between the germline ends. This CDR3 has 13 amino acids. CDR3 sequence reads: CASSIRVGDTQYF. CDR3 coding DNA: TGTGCCAGTAGTATCAGGGTTGGAGATACGCAGTATTTT.

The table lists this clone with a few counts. CDR3 sequence reads: CASSPPDREAFF. The CDR3 coding sequence is TGTGCCAGCAGCCCTCCGGACAGAGAAGCTTTCTTT. V usage is TRBV3-1 (or the pseudogene TRBV3-2) and J usage is TRBJ1-1; possible D gene TRBD1, 6 bases. Trimming took off 4 bases at V and 8 bases at J, with 11 bases between the two ends. The length of the CDR3 is 12 residues. Germline V gene lookup returns CDR1 LGHDT and CDR2 YNNKEL (reference sequence).

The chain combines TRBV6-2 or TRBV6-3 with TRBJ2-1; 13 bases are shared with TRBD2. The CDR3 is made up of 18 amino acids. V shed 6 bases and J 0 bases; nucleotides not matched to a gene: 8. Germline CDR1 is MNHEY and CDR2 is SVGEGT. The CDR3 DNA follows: TGTGCCAGCAGCCAACTAGCGGGGGGGTTCATCTCCTACAATGAGCAGTTCTTC. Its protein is CASSQLAGGFISYNEQFF.

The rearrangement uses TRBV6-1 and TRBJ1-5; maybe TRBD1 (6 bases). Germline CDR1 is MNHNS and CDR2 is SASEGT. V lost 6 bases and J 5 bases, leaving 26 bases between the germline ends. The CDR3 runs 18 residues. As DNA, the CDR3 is TGTGCCAGCAGCGAATATGGGCAAATTACAGGGAAGTATCAGCCCCAGCATTTT. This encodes CASSEYGQITGKYQPQHF.

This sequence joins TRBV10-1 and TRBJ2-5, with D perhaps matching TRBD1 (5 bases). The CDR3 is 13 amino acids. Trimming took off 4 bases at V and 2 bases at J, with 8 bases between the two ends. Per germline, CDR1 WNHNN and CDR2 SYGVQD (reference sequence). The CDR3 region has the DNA TGCGCCAGCAGTGCCAACAGGCAAGAGACCCAGTACTTC. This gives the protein CASSANRQETQYF.

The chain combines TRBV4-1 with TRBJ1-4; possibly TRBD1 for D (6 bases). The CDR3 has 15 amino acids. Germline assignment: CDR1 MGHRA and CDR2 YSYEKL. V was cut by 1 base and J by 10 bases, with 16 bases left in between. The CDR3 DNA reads TGCGCCAGCAGCCAAGCCGATCTTAGGGGGGGAAAACTGTTTTTT. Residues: CASSQADLRGGKLFF.

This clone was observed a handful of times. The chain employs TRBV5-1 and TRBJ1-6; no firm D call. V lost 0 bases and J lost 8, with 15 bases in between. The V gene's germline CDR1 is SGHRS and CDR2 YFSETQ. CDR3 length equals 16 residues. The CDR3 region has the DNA TGCGCCAGCAGCTTGGCCACGGACTCAAACTATTCACCCCTCCACTTT. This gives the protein CASSLATDSNYSPLHF.

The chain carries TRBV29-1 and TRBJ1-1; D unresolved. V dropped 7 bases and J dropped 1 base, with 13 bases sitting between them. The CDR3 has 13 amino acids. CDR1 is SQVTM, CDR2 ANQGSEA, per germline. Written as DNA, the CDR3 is TGCAGCGGGGCGGGCCACCGGAACACTGAAGCTTTCTTT. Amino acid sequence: CSGAGHRNTEAFF.